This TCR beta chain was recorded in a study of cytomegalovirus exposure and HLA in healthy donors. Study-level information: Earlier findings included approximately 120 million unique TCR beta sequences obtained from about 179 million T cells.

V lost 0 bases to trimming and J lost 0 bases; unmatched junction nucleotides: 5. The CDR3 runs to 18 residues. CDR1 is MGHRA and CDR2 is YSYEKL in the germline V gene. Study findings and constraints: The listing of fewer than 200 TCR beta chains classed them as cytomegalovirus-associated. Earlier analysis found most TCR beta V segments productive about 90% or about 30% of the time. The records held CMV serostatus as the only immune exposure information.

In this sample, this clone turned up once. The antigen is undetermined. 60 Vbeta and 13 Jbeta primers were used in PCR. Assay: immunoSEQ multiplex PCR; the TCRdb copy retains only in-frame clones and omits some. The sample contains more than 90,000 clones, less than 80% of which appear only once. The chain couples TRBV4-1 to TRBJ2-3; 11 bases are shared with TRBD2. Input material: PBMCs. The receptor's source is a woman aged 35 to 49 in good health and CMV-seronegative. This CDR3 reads CASSQDLTSGRSTDTQYF. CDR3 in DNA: TGCGCCAGCAGCCAAGATCTTACTAGCGGGAGAAGCACAGATACGCAGTATTTT.